Below, one TCR beta chain is given with its context. No antigen is known for it. Over several immunoSEQ plates, each subset's genomic DNA was distributed in even portions. Here immunoSEQ multiplex PCR was the method, and the copy in TCRdb shows in-frame clones only, minus some. Of around 510,000 clones listed, around 80% are singletons. This specimen comes from a study of shared clonotypes between healthy human individuals. The CDR3 length is 15 residues. In germline, CDR1 is SGHNT, CDR2 YYREEE (reference sequence). Trimming took 2 bases from V and 3 from J, leaving 15 bases between them. Study observations and caveats: Few donors limited the genetic and exposure-history diversity represented. How much donors shared clonotypes was expected to be affected by sequencing depth.

The sequence came from a woman aged 40 to 50 in good health. Some clones in this sample may be carry-over from other donors' samples. The chain has TRBV5-4 and TRBJ2-7; D perhaps matches TRBD2 (5 bases). Source material: PBMCs. CDR3 coding DNA: TGTGCCAGCAGCTTTATGGGCCTAGCAGGCTACGAGCAGTACTTC. This translates into CASSFMGLAGYEQYF.